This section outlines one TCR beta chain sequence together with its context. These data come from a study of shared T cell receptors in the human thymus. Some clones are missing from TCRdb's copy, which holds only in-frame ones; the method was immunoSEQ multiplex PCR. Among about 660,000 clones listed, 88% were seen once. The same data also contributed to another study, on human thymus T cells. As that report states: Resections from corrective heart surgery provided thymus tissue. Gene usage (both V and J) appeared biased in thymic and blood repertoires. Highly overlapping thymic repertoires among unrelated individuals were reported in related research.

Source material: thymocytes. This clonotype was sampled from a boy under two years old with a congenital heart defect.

The CDR3 DNA reads as TGTGCCAGCAGTGTGGCGGGACAGGGAAAGAAAGGCGGGGAGCTGTTTTTT. As protein: CASSVAGQGKKGGELFF. J is TRBJ2-2 and V is TRBV2; 9 nucleotides match TRBD1. This CDR3 has 17 amino acids. Germline trimming cut 4 bases from V and 7 bases from J; bases unmatched to any gene: 13. Germline V gene lookup returns CDR1 SNHLY and CDR2 FYNNEI.